The clone carrying this T cell receptor beta chain was counted many times. Antigen: not known. This CDR3 is 17 amino acids long. Germline values: CDR1 SGHRS, CDR2 YFSETQ. Trimming took 0 bases from V and 3 from J, leaving 16 bases between them. In TCRdb, the 5' RACE reads were re-called with MiXCR into one record per CDR3 protein. The sample lists about 120,000 distinct CDR3 sequences, about 3.4% occurring once. The source of the sample is a study of neurological immune-mediated disorders. For the study at large: Multiple sclerosis patients numbered roughly 35, of whom about 31 were relapsing-remitting and 3 secondary progressive.

Libraries used 2 million unsorted PBMCs kept frozen in RNAlater. Study observations and caveats: HTLV-1-associated myelopathy showed the most TCR clonal expansion; multiple sclerosis the least, below healthy controls.

The receptor's source is a woman in her twenties or thirties with multiple sclerosis. This chain joins TRBV5-1 and TRBJ1-5, with D unclear. The specimen sequenced was PBMCs. The CDR3 here is CASSLGPLTPYNQPQHF. DNA for the CDR3: TGCGCCAGCAGCTTGGGACCTCTTACACCGTACAATCAGCCCCAGCATTTT.